This T cell receptor beta chain stems from a study of blood T cell repertoires in COVID-19. For the study at large: T cells, B-cell-depleted T cells, or PBMCs provided the cDNA or gDNA that served as material.

The germline V gene has CDR1 SQVTM and CDR2 ANQGSEA. V was cut by 1 base and J by 2 bases, with 8 bases left in between. The CDR3 sequence is 13 residues long. Repertoires were generated with immunoSEQ multiplex PCR, while TCRdb's copy carries only in-frame clones and drops some. The repertoire holds approximately 230,000 clones, with 85% to 90% as singletons. This TCR derives from a man at least 80 years old with acute or convalescent COVID-19. Sequenced material: peripheral blood. This sequence joins TRBV29-1 and TRBJ1-2, with unresolved D. CDR3 nucleotides: TGCAGCGTTGAAGTCACAATAAACTATGGCTACACCTTC. Encoded protein: CSVEVTINYGYTF. The whole variable domain, filled in from reference TRBV29-1 and TRBJ1-2, reads SAVISQKPSRDICQRGTSLTIQCQVDSQVTMMFWYRQQPGQSLTLIATANQGSEATYESGFVIDKFPISRPNLTFSTLTVSNMSPEDSSIYLCSVEVTINYGYTFGSGTRLTVV.